A single sample gave rise to the 14 T cell receptor beta chains below, sequenced in a study of blood T cell repertoires in COVID-19. The protocol was immunoSEQ multiplex PCR, while the TCRdb copy is restricted to in-frame clones and leaves out a portion. The table records 300,000 to 400,000 clones, over 75% of them present only once. Sequencing was done on a sample of peripheral blood. These receptors all stem from a woman in her fifties or sixties who had recovered from COVID-19.

The chain carries TRBV19 and TRBJ1-4; 8 bases match TRBD1. There are 15 residues in the CDR3. The germline CDR1 and CDR2 sequences are LNHDA and SQIVND (reference sequence). V shed 6 bases, J shed 1 base, and the junction held 4 bases outside the gene matches. The CDR3 region is CASRGQAVTNEKLFF. In DNA, the CDR3 is TGTGCCAGTAGGGGACAGGCGGTAACTAATGAAAAACTGTTTTTT.

The chain has TRBV6-8 and TRBJ2-7; D not resolved. Germline CDR1 is MNHGY and CDR2 is SAAAGT. Between the trimmed V and J ends, which lost 8 bases and 5 bases, there was a span of 10 bases. The CDR3 has 11 residues. The CDR3 region is CASVSADEQYF. CDR3 nucleotide sequence: TGTGCCAGCGTAAGCGCCGACGAGCAGTACTTC.

The V call is TRBV2, the J call TRBJ2-1, with TRBD2 matching over 12 bases. Germline V lookup: CDR1 SNHLY, CDR2 FYNNEI. The CDR3 is 17 residues long. The junction had 10 bases not matched to a gene; V was cut back by 7 bases and J by 3 bases. CDR3 in DNA: TGTGCCAGCACCCCATTGACTAGCGGGGGCCACTACAATGAGCAGTTCTTC. Translated, it gives CASTPLTSGGHYNEQFF.

This sequence joins TRBV7-2 and TRBJ1-4, with TRBD1 matching over 10 bases. Trimming removed 5 bases from V and 5 bases from J; junction bases left unmatched: 8. This CDR3 is 16 amino acids long. Germline values: CDR1 SGHTA, CDR2 FQGNSA. The CDR3 coding sequence is TGTGCCAGCAGCCCAAGGGCGGGACAGGGGAATGAAAAACTGTTTTTT. As protein: CASSPRAGQGNEKLFF. The whole variable domain, remainder taken from reference TRBV7-2 and TRBJ1-4, is GAGVSQSPSNKVTEKGKDVELRCDPISGHTALYWYRQSLGQGLEFLIYFQGNSAPDKSGLPSDRFSAERTGGSVSTLTIQRTQQEDSAVYLCASSPRAGQGNEKLFFGSGTQLSVL.

V is TRBV5-1 and J is TRBJ1-1; a weak D match, TRBD1 (5 bases). Between the trimmed V and J ends, which lost 0 bases and 5 bases, there was a span of 17 bases. The CDR3 sequence is 16 residues long. The germline gives CDR1 SGHRS, CDR2 YFSETQ. The CDR3 DNA reads TGCGCCAGCAGCTTGGCCGTACAAGCAACAGGTACTGAAGCTTTCTTT. It codes for CASSLAVQATGTEAFF.

The CDR3 sequence is CATSRGDRAGANVLTF. CDR3 sequence (DNA): TGTGCCACCAGCAGAGGGGACAGGGCTGGGGCCAACGTCCTGACTTTC. The chain carries TRBV15 and TRBJ2-6; 9 bases map to TRBD1. This CDR3 is 16 amino acids long. With 1 base clipped from V and 2 bases from J, the junction kept 0 bases outside the gene matches. Germline CDR1 and CDR2: LNHNV and YYDKDF (reference sequence).

The chain is built from TRBV27 and TRBJ2-3; unclear D gene. The CDR3 is 14 residues long. Trimming removed 1 base from V and 0 bases from J, with 5 bases in between. Germline CDR1 is MNHEY and CDR2 is SMNVEV (reference sequence). CDR3 sequence (DNA): TGTGCCAGCAGTTTATGGGCCAGCACAGATACGCAGTATTTT. This gives the protein CASSLWASTDTQYF.

The chain recombines TRBV27 with TRBJ1-1, with 8 bases matching TRBD1. The germline gives CDR1 MNHEY, CDR2 SMNVEV (reference sequence). This CDR3 spans 15 amino acids. J lost 0 bases, V lost 7 bases, and 7 bases had no gene match. The CDR3 DNA sequence: TGTGCCAGCACAGGACAGGGCAATATGAACACTGAAGCTTTCTTT. Translating gives CASTGQGNMNTEAFF.

The genes are TRBV5-5 and TRBJ2-7; 9 positions match TRBD2. The V gene's germline CDR1 is SGHKS and CDR2 YYEKEE (reference sequence). V lost 0 bases, J lost 0 bases, and 7 bases stayed unmatched. CDR3 length: 17 residues. Written as DNA, the CDR3 is TGTGCCAGCAGCTTGGAAGTAGCGGGAGTTGGCTCCTACGAGCAGTACTTC. Protein sequence: CASSLEVAGVGSYEQYF.

V usage is TRBV19 and J usage is TRBJ2-1, with TRBD1 identical over 7 bases. Germline loops: CDR1 LNHDA, CDR2 SQIVND (reference sequence). The CDR3 extends over 15 amino acids. V lost 4 bases and J lost 5; bases outside the gene matches: 8. DNA of the CDR3: TGTGCCAGTAGTACGACAGGGAGCTACAACAATGAGCAGTTCTTC. This gives the protein CASSTTGSYNNEQFF.

The chain uses TRBV2 and TRBJ2-3; TRBD2 is a possible D gene (6 bases). The V and J ends lost 7 bases and 0 bases respectively, with 8 bases between them. The CDR3 runs 13 residues. Germline CDR1 reads SNHLY; CDR2 reads FYNNEI. The CDR3: CASTSESTDTQYF. In DNA, the CDR3 is TGTGCCAGCACTAGCGAGAGCACAGATACGCAGTATTTT. Variable domain in full (rest from reference TRBV2 and TRBJ2-3): EPEVTQTPSHQVTQMGQEVILRCVPISNHLYFYWYRQILGQKVEFLVSFYNNEISEKSEIFDDQFSVERPDGSNFTLKIRSTKLEDSAMYFCASTSESTDTQYFGPGTRLTVL.

This chain connects TRBV5-6 to TRBJ2-7; D perhaps matches TRBD2 (5 bases). This CDR3 spans 12 amino acids. Germline-derived CDR1 and CDR2 are SGHDT and YYEEEE. V was pared by 2 bases and J by 4 bases, with 7 bases between. CDR3 amino acids: CASSFRTYEQYF. CDR3 DNA: TGTGCCAGCAGCTTCAGGACTTACGAGCAGTACTTC.

The V and J genes are TRBV7-9 and TRBJ2-7, with no clear D. This CDR3 is 11 amino acids long. Deletions cut 2 bases from V and 6 bases from J, with 5 bases between. Germline assignment: CDR1 SEHNR and CDR2 FQNEAQ (reference sequence). CDR3: CASSLLSEQYF. DNA of the CDR3: TGTGCCAGCAGCTTACTGTCCGAGCAGTACTTC.

This clone came up a few times. The chain carries TRBV9 and TRBJ2-7, with D tentatively TRBD1 (7 bases). The CDR3 loop spans 14 amino acids. Germline V gene lookup returns CDR1 SGDLS and CDR2 YYNGEE. Trimming took 4 bases from V and 4 from J, leaving 15 bases between them. CDR3 region: CASSRAGGRYEQYF. CDR3 DNA: TGTGCCAGCAGCCGCGCAGGGGGGCGGTACGAGCAGTACTTC. Combining the CDR3 with reference TRBV9 and TRBJ2-7 gives the whole variable domain DSGVTQTPKHLITATGQRVTLRCSPRSGDLSVYWYQQSLDQGLQFLIQYYNGEERAKGNILERFSAQQFPDLHSELNLSSLELGDSALYFCASSRAGGRYEQYFGPGTRLTVT.